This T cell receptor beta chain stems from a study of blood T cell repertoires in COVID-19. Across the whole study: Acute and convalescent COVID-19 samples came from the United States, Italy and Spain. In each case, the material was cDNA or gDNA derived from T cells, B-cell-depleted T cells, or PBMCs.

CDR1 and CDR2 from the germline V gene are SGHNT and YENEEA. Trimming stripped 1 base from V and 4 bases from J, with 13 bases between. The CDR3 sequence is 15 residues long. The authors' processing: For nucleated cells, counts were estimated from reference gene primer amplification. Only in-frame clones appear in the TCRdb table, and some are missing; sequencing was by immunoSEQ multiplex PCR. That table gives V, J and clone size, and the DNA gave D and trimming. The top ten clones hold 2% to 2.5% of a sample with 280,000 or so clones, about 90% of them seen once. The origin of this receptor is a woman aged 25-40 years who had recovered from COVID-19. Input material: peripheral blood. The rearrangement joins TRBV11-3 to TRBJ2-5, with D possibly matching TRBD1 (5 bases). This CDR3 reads CASSLGGRAGETQYF. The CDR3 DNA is TGTGCCAGCAGCTTAGGGGGCAGGGCAGGAGAGACCCAGTACTTC.